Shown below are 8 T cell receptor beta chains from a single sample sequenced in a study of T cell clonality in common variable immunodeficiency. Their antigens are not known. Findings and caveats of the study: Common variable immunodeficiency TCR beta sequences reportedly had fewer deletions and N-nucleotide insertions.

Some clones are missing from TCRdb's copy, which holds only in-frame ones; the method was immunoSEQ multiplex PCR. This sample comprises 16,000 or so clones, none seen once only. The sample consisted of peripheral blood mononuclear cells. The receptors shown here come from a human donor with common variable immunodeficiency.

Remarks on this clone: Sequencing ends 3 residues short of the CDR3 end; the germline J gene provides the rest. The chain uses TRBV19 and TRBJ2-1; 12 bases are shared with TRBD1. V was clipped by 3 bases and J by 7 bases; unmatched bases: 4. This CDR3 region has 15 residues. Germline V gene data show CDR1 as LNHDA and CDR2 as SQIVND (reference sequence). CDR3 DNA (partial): TGTGCCAGTAGTATGGGACAGGGGGCGTCGAATGAG. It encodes CASSMGQGASNE. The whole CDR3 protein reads CASSMGQGASNEQFF.

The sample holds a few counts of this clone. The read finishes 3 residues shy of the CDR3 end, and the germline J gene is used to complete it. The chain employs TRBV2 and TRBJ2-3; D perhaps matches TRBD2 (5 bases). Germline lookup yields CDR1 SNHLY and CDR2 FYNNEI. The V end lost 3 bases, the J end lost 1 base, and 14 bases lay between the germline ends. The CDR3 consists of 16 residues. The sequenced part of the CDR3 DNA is TGTGCCAGCAGTGATATCAGCGGAACTCGCACAGATACG. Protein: CASSDISGTRTDT. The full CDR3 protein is CASSDISGTRTDTQYF.

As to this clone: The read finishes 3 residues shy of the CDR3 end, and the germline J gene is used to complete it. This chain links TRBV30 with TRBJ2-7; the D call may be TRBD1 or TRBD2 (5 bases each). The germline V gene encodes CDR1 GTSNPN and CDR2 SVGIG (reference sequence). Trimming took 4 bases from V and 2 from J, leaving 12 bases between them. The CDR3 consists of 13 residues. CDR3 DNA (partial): TGTGCCTGGAAAACAGGAGGCGCCTACGAG. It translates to CAWKTGGAYE. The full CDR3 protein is CAWKTGGAYEQYF.

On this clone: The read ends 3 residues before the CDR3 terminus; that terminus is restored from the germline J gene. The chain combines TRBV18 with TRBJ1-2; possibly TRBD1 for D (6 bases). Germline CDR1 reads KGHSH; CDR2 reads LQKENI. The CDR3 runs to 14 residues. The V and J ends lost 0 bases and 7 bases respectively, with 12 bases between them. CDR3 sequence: CASSPPWGGSGYTF. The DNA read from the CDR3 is TGTGCCAGCTCACCACCGTGGGGGGGCAGTGGC.

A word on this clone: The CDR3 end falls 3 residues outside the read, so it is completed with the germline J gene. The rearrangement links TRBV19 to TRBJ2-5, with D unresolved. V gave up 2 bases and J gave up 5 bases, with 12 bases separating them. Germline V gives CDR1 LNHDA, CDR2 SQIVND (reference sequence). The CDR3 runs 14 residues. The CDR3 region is CASSISITGETQYF. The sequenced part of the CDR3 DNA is TGTGCCAGTAGTATAAGTATCACGGGTGAGACC. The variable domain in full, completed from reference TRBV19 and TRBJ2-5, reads DGGITQSPKYLFRKEGQNVTLSCEQNLNHDAMYWYRQDPGQGLRLIYYSQIVNDFQKGDIAEGYSVSREKKESFPLTVTSAQKNPTAFYLCASSISITGETQYFGPGTRLLVL.

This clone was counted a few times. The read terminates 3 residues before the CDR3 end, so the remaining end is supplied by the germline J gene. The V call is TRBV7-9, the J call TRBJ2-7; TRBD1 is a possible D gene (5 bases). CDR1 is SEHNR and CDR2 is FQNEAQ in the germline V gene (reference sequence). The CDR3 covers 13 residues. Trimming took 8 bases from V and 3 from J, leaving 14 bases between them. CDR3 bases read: TGTGCCAGCGGCCGGGCAGGGCTCTACGAG. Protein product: CASGRAGLYE. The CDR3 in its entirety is CASGRAGLYEQYF.

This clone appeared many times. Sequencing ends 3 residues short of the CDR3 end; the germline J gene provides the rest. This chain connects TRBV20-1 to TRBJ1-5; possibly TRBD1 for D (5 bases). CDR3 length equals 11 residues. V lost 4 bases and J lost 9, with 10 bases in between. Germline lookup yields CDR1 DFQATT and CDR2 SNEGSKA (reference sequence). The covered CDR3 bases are TGCAGTGCTACAGGGCCGGGGCCC. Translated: CSATGPGP. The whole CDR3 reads CSATGPGPQHF.

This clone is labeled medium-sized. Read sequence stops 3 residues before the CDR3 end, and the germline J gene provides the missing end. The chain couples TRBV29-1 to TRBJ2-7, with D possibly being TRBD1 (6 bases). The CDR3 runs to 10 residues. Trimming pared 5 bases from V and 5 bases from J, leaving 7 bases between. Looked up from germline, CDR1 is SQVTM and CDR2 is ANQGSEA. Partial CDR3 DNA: TGCAGCGTTCGGACAGACGAG. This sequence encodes CSVRTDE. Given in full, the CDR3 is CSVRTDEQYF.